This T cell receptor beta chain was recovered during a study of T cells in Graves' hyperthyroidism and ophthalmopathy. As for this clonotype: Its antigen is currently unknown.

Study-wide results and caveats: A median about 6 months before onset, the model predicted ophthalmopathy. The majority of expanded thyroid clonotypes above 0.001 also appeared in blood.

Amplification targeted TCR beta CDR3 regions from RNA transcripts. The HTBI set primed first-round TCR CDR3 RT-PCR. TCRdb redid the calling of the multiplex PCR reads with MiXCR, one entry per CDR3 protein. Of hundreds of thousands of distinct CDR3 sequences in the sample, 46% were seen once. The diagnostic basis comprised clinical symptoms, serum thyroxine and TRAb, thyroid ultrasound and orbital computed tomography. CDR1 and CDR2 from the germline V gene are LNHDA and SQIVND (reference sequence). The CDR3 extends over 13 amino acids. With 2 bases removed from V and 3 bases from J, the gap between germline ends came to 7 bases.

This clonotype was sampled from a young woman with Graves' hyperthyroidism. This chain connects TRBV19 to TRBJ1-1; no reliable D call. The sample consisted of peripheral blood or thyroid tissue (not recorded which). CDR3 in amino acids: CASSITRYTEAFF. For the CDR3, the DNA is TGTGCCAGTAGTATAACGAGGTACACTGAAGCTTTCTTT. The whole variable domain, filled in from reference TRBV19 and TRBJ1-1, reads DGGITQSPKYLFRKEGQNVTLSCEQNLNHDAMYWYRQDPGQGLRLIYYSQIVNDFQKGDIAEGYSVSREKKESFPLTVTSAQKNPTAFYLCASSITRYTEAFFGQGTRLTVV.